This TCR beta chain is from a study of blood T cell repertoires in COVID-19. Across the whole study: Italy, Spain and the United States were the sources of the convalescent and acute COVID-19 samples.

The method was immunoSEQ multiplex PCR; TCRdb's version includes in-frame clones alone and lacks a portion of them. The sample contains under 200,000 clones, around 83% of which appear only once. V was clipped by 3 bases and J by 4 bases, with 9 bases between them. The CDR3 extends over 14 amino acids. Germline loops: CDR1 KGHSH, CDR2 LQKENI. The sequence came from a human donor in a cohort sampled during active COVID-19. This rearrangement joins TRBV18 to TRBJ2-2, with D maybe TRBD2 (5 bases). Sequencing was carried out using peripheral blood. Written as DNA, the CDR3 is TGTGCCAGCTCACCGAGGGTTGCCACCGGGGAGCTGTTTTTT. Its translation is CASSPRVATGELFF.